These T cell receptor beta chains were read from a single sample in a study of post-analysis software for immune sequencing data. TCRdb used MiXCR to reprocess the PCR reads, holding one entry per CDR3 protein. The table includes hundreds of thousands of distinct CDR3 sequences, approximately 30% detected once. Material for sequencing was blood. The receptor source for this set is a girl under 18 with multiple sclerosis. Each CDR3 is given with its conserved first and last residue. A D gene is named only where the DNA matches it firmly. Clone size is not always given. Where it is, it says once, few, many or a class for expanded clones.

>TRBJ2-1|TRBV5-1|many|TRBD2
TGTGCCAGCAGCTTAGTTGCTAGCGGGAGCGATGAGCAGTTCTTC
CASSLVASGSDEQFF
>TRBJ2-1|TRBV29-1|-|-
TGCAGCGCCCCCTCGCGGGATGAGCAGTTCTTC
CSAPSRDEQFF
>TRBJ1-2|TRBV6-5|few|TRBD1
TGTGCCAGCAGTTACTCTACGGACAGGGACTATGGCTACACCTTC
CASSYSTDRDYGYTF
>TRBJ2-3|TRBV11-3|-|-
TGTGCCAGCAGCCGCACCGGCACTCGCACAGATACGCAGTATTTT
CASSRTGTRTDTQYF
>TRBJ2-3|TRBV4-3|-|-
TGCGCCAGCAGCCAAACGGGGATGACGGCAGATACGCAGTATTTT
CASSQTGMTADTQYF
>TRBJ1-1|TRBV4-1|-|-
TGCGCCAGCAGCCAAGGGGAAGGAGCTTTCTTT
CASSQGEGAFF
>TRBJ1-2|TRBV6-4|few|-
TGTGCCAGCAGTGACCTGGCCGACCATGGCTACACCTTC
CASSDLADHGYTF
>TRBJ2-5|TRBV15|-|-
TGTGCCACCAGCAGAGGCCTACTCCAAGAGACCCAGTACTTC
CATSRGLLQETQYF
>TRBJ2-7|TRBV5-1|-|TRBD1
TGCGCCAGCTCAGGACAGGGGAAGGTCGAGCAGTACTTC
CASSGQGKVEQYF
>TRBJ2-3|TRBV29-1|few|-
TGCAGCGTTGGCCTCAGGACAGATACGCAGTATTTT
CSVGLRTDTQYF
>TRBJ2-3|TRBV7-9|-|TRBD2
TGTGCCAGCAGCTTACCTAGCGGGGGGCCCTCTGTCGATACGCAGTATTTT
CASSLPSGGPSVDTQYF
>TRBJ2-1|TRBV6-5|few|-
TGTGCCAGCAGGCGGGCGGACAATGAGCAGTTCTTC
CASRRADNEQFF
>TRBJ2-7|TRBV28|-|TRBD1
TGTGCCAGCAGCTGGACAGGGTTGAAGACCCGGTACTTC
CASSWTGLKTRYF
>TRBJ2-1|TRBV11-1|-|TRBD1
TGTGCCAGCAGCCCAAGGGACAGGGGGTTTGCTAGCGGGACGGCAAGAGGGTACAATGAGCAGTTCTTC
CASSPRDRGFASGTARGYNEQFF
>TRBJ1-1|TRBV28|-|-
TGTGCCGCAAGCTCCCCCGCTGAAGCTTTCTTT
CAASSPAEAFF
>TRBJ1-1|TRBV3-1|-|-
TGTGCCAGCAGCCAAAAAGGGACGGCGGTTTCTGAAGCTTTCTTT
CASSQKGTAVSEAFF
>TRBJ2-7|TRBV15|-|TRBD1
TGTGCCACCGGCAGAGTCGGACAGGGTCCCGACGAGCAGTACTTC
CATGRVGQGPDEQYF
>TRBJ2-1|TRBV20-1|many|TRBD2
TGCAGTGCGCTCGGGAGGGGCGGGAGGATACCCTACAATGAGCAGTTCTTC
CSALGRGGRIPYNEQFF
>TRBJ2-5|TRBV19|few|-
TGTGCCAGTAGGAAGTCCCTCGCCCCCCCGGCAACCCCGTTGGGAGAGACCCAGTACTTC
CASRKSLAPPATPLGETQYF
>TRBJ2-7|TRBV10-3|many|-
TGTGCCGTCCTCATGAGCTCCTACGAGCAGTACTTC
CAVLMSSYEQYF
>TRBJ1-5|TRBV6-6|-|-
TGTGCCAGCAGAGTTAGAGGGGATCAGCCCCAGCATTTT
CASRVRGDQPQHF
>TRBJ2-3|TRBV5-1|-|-
TGCGCCAGCAGCTCGGGTTACAGGGACCTCCTGAGCACAGATACGCAGTATTTT
CASSSGYRDLLSTDTQYF
>TRBJ2-3|TRBV4-1|-|TRBD2
TGCGCCAGCAGCCAAGTCGCAGGTCTAGCGGGGGCGGATACGCAGTATTTT
CASSQVAGLAGADTQYF
>TRBJ2-2|TRBV28|few|-
TGTGCCAGCAGTCCGGGATTCCAGAACACCGGGGAGCTGTTTTTT
CASSPGFQNTGELFF
>TRBJ2-7|TRBV20-1|many|-
TGCAGTGCCCAAAAGGGGGGTGGTAGAGTCGAGCAGTACTTC
CSAQKGGGRVEQYF
>TRBJ2-7|TRBV6-2/TRBV6-3|-|TRBD2
TGTGCCAGCAGTCGAATAGCGGGAGGGCCCTTCGAGCAGTACTTC
CASSRIAGGPFEQYF
>TRBJ1-2|TRBV7-2|-|TRBD1
TGTGCCAGCAGACAACAGGGGGCCATACCCTATGGCTACACCTTC
CASRQQGAIPYGYTF
>TRBJ2-7|TRBV7-9|-|-
TGTGCCAGCAGCTTTTTGATCTCCTACGAGCAGTACTTC
CASSFLISYEQYF
>TRBJ1-5|TRBV15|few|-
TGCGCCACCAGCCCCGGTACTATGCAGGGACTACAGCCCCAGCATTTT
CATSPGTMQGLQPQHF
>TRBJ2-5|TRBV7-9|-|TRBD1
TGTGCCAGCAGCTTTCGACAGGGGAAATACCAAGAGACCCAGTACTTC
CASSFRQGKYQETQYF
>TRBJ1-6|TRBV4-3|-|-
TGCGCCAGCAGCCAAGAGGACGGGGATAATTCACCCCTCCACTTT
CASSQEDGDNSPLHF
>TRBJ2-7|TRBV7-2|-|-
TGTGCCAGCAGCTTCCGCGTGGGGTTAAGCTCCTACGAGCAGTACTTC
CASSFRVGLSSYEQYF
>TRBJ2-1|TRBV6-5|-|TRBD2
TGTGCCAGCAAGCCCTGGACTAGCGGGAACTACAATGAGCAGTTCTTC
CASKPWTSGNYNEQFF
>TRBJ2-4|TRBV6-1|few|-
TGTGCCAGCAGTGAAGCGCCGGGGTCCAAAAACATTCAGTACTTC
CASSEAPGSKNIQYF
>TRBJ2-7|TRBV20-1|few|TRBD2
TGCAGTGCTAGAGATCTAGCGGGAGATATGGCCGAGCAGTACTTC
CSARDLAGDMAEQYF
>TRBJ2-7|TRBV20-1|-|TRBD1
TGCAGTGCTAGACTGTGGGACAGGGGGCACGAGCAGTACTTC
CSARLWDRGHEQYF
>TRBJ1-1|TRBV4-2|few|-
TGTGCCAGCAGCCAACCCCAGGGGGAAGCTTTCTTT
CASSQPQGEAFF
>TRBJ2-7|TRBV20-1|few|TRBD1
TGCAGTGCTAGGGGTTACAGGGGGCACGAGCAGTACTTC
CSARGYRGHEQYF
>TRBJ1-4|TRBV6-5|few|-
TGTGCCAGCAGTTACGCGTTGGACGGCGATGAAAAACTGTTTTTT
CASSYALDGDEKLFF
>TRBJ2-3|TRBV5-1|-|-
TGCGCCAGCAGCTCGGCAGGGAGGAGCGGCAGCACAGATACGCAGTATTTT
CASSSAGRSGSTDTQYF
>TRBJ2-1|TRBV6-5|few|TRBD2
TGTGCCAGCAGTTACTGGGCTAGCGGGAGATGGAATGAGCAGTTCTTC
CASSYWASGRWNEQFF